The clone carrying this T cell receptor (beta chain) was observed a few times. TCRdb used MiXCR to reprocess the RT-PCR reads, holding one entry per CDR3 protein. Of fewer than 800,000 distinct CDR3 sequences listed, 14% were seen once; the top ten hold just over 3.5%. V lost 3 bases and J lost 0; bases outside the gene matches: 6. The CDR3 length is 16 residues. The germline V gene has CDR1 SGDLS and CDR2 YYNGEE. The clonotype comes from a female donor in good health, serving as a healthy control. The V gene is TRBV9, the J gene TRBJ2-4; the match to TRBD2 covers 7 bases. The material sequenced was memory CD4+ T cells from blood. The CDR3 coding sequence is TGTGCCAGCAGCGCCATCTCGGGGGGAGCCAAAAACATTCAGTACTTC. It specifies CASSAISGGAKNIQYF. The full variable domain, in which reference TRBV9 and TRBJ2-4 provide the parts outside the CDR3, is DSGVTQTPKHLITATGQRVTLRCSPRSGDLSVYWYQQSLDQGLQFLIQYYNGEERAKGNILERFSAQQFPDLHSELNLSSLELGDSALYFCASSAISGGAKNIQYFGAGTRLSVL.